Listed below are T cell receptor beta chains from one sample, sequenced in a study of T cells after yellow fever vaccination. MiXCR was run by TCRdb on the 5' RACE reads, yielding one entry per CDR3 protein. Of 110,000 to 150,000 distinct CDR3 sequences detected, more than 6.5% appear once; the ten largest clones hold about 0.6%. This specimen consisted of CD4+ T cells sorted from PBMCs, obtained 10 days after the yellow fever booster vaccination. These receptors were taken from a man aged 25-45 years who received the YFV17D yellow fever vaccine. CDR3s include the opening cysteine and the closing phenylalanine or tryptophan. Fields, in order: J gene, clone size, V gene, D gene, CDR3 DNA, CDR3 protein. The D gene is left open where the match is weak. Size values are once, few and many counts, or a class for expanded clones, and some rows have none.

TRBJ2-7 few TRBV20-1 TRBD1 TGCAGTGCTAGACTACCCGGGACAGGCTACGAGCAGTACTTC CSARLPGTGYEQYF
TRBJ1-2 many TRBV10-3 NA TGTGCCATCACCGGGACCGCAGAGGAAGGCTACACCTTC CAITGTAEEGYTF
TRBJ1-5 many TRBV12-3/TRBV12-4 NA TGTGCCAGCAGCCCTAACACAGTTAATCAGCCCCAGCATTTT CASSPNTVNQPQHF
TRBJ2-2 many TRBV20-1 TRBD1 TGCAGTGCCGGTGGGACAGGAGACGGGGAGCTGTTTTTT CSAGGTGDGELFF
TRBJ1-1 many TRBV5-1 NA TGCGCCAGCAGTCACGGAGACCGGAACACTGAAGCTTTCTTT CASSHGDRNTEAFF
TRBJ2-1 many TRBV7-2 NA TGTGCCAGCAGCTTAGTGCGGCTGTACAATGAGCAGTTCTTC CASSLVRLYNEQFF
TRBJ1-1 NA TRBV19 NA TGTGCCAGTAGTAACCCCGGGCGGAACACTGAAGCTTTCTTT CASSNPGRNTEAFF
TRBJ2-1 many TRBV4-2 NA TGTGCCAGCAGCCAAGAAGCATTGGGCCCAGGAGACAATGAGCAGTTCTTC CASSQEALGPGDNEQFF
TRBJ1-5 many TRBV28 TRBD1 TGTGCCAGCTCTACTCCGACAGGGGGGTATAGCAATCAGCCCCAGCATTTT CASSTPTGGYSNQPQHF
TRBJ2-5 many TRBV12-3/TRBV12-4 TRBD2 TGTGCCAGCAGCTCCGGCCGACTAGCGGGAGTAGGTGTGGAGACCCAGTACTTC CASSSGRLAGVGVETQYF
TRBJ2-5 once TRBV9 TRBD2 TGTGCCAGCAGCGTAATGAGCGGGGTAAACCAAGAGGCCCAGTACTTC CASSVMSGVNQEAQYF